Following are 23 T cell receptor beta chains from one sample sequenced in a study of Ad26.COV2.S vaccination and SARS-CoV-2 variants. Treatment described: 15 to 20 received Ad26.COV2.S at low or high dose, single or two shots; five or six received placebo; per-sample allocation not given. Day 63 following the first vaccine or placebo injection was when the samples were taken. The table came from immunoSEQ multiplex PCR; TCRdb's copy has only in-frame clones and leaves some out. Found here are approximately 240,000 clones, approximately 88% of them singletons; the top ten hold about 10%. This sample comprised peripheral blood, obtained in a trial of Ad26.COV2.S vaccine versus placebo. Source of these receptors: a person between 18 and 59 years old who received the Ad26.COV2.S COVID-19 vaccine or a placebo.

The V gene is TRBV5-1, the J gene TRBJ1-1, with D unresolved. V dropped 2 bases and J dropped 7 bases, with 6 bases sitting between them. CDR3 size: 11 residues. Germline CDR1 reads SGHRS; CDR2 reads YFSETQ. The CDR3 loop is CASSFGGEAFF. The DNA of the CDR3 is TGCGCCAGCAGCTTTGGAGGTGAAGCTTTCTTT. Combining the CDR3 with reference TRBV5-1 and TRBJ1-1 gives the whole variable domain KAGVTQTPRYLIKTRGQQVTLSCSPISGHRSVSWYQQTPGQGLQFLFEYFSETQRNKGNFPGRFSGRQFSNSRSEMNVSTLELGDSALYLCASSFGGEAFFGQGTRLTVV.

This chain uses TRBV29-1 with TRBJ1-1; no firm D call. This CDR3 has 12 residues. The germline V and J ends were trimmed by 7 bases and 0 bases, with 9 bases remaining between them. The germline V gene has CDR1 SQVTM and CDR2 ANQGSEA. For the CDR3, the DNA is TGCAGCGCCACGCGTTTGAACACTGAAGCTTTCTTT. It translates to CSATRLNTEAFF.

Only one count was recorded for this clone. The genes are TRBV2 and TRBJ2-1; D unresolved. The CDR3 runs 15 residues. Germline V lookup: CDR1 SNHLY, CDR2 FYNNEI. Trimming shortened V by 3 bases and J by 0 bases, and 9 bases separated the two germline ends. The CDR3 sequence is CASSDSGDSYNEQFF. CDR3 DNA: TGTGCCAGCAGTGATAGTGGGGACTCCTACAATGAGCAGTTCTTC.

CDR3 bases: TGTGCCAGCAGCCCGGGACAGGGAGAAAACAATCAGCCCCAGCATTTT. Its protein product is CASSPGQGENNQPQHF. This rearrangement joins TRBV4-2 to TRBJ1-5; 9 bases agree with TRBD1. Germline V gene lookup returns CDR1 LGHNA and CDR2 YNFKEQ. The CDR3 runs to 16 residues. With 4 bases clipped from V and 3 bases from J, the junction kept 7 bases outside the gene matches.

The gene calls are TRBV6-5 and TRBJ1-6; D ambiguous. Trimming removed 5 bases from V and 1 base from J, with 9 bases in between. Germline V gives CDR1 MNHEY, CDR2 SVGAGI. This CDR3 has 15 amino acids. CDR3 protein: CASSPGISYNSPLHF. The CDR3 DNA reads as TGTGCCAGCAGTCCCGGGATATCCTATAATTCACCCCTCCACTTT.

This clone has a handful of counts. The chain has TRBV27 and TRBJ2-7; D is possibly TRBD2 (6 bases). V lost 4 bases, J lost 0 bases, and 16 bases lay in between. The CDR3 runs to 16 residues. Germline V gene lookup returns CDR1 MNHEY and CDR2 SMNVEV (reference sequence). The chain's CDR3 is CASSSFSGLPSYEQYF. CDR3 nucleotide sequence: TGTGCCAGCAGTTCCTTTAGCGGCCTGCCCTCCTACGAGCAGTACTTC.

This rearrangement joins TRBV29-1 to TRBJ2-2, with 11 positions matching TRBD2. After removal of 1 base from V and 2 bases from J, the junction contained 3 bases not matched to a gene. Germline V gives CDR1 SQVTM, CDR2 ANQGSEA. This CDR3 is built from 16 residues. The CDR3 DNA sequence: TGCAGCGTTGAAGCCCGACTAGCGGGAAACACCGGGGAGCTGTTTTTT. Its protein is CSVEARLAGNTGELFF.

Comments on this clone: This sample includes further DNA sequences coding for the same CDR3. This rearrangement joins TRBV27 to TRBJ1-5, with D tentatively TRBD1 (5 bases). This CDR3 region has 13 residues. Trimming stripped 3 bases from V and 4 bases from J, with 7 bases between. The germline gives CDR1 MNHEY, CDR2 SMNVEV (reference sequence). CDR3: CASSFRENQPQHF. DNA of the CDR3: TGTGCCAGCAGTTTCAGGGAGAATCAGCCCCAGCATTTT.

Only one count was recorded for this clone. The chain employs TRBV5-1 and TRBJ2-7; 10 bases agree with TRBD1. The V gene's germline CDR1 is SGHRS and CDR2 YFSETQ. The CDR3 totals 15 residues. V shed 4 bases, J shed 5 bases, and the junction held 9 bases outside the gene matches. CDR3 amino acids: CASSPIGQGGHEQYF. The CDR3 DNA follows: TGCGCCAGCAGCCCCATTGGACAGGGGGGCCACGAGCAGTACTTC.

The V gene is TRBV9, the J gene TRBJ2-3, with D possibly being TRBD2 (5 bases). In germline, CDR1 is SGDLS, CDR2 YYNGEE. Trimming removed 4 bases from V and 3 bases from J, with 18 bases in between. This CDR3 comprises 16 residues. The DNA for the CDR3 is TGTGCCAGCAGCCCACGCCACGGGGAAATGACAGATACGCAGTATTTT. As protein: CASSPRHGEMTDTQYF.

The chain employs TRBV28 and TRBJ2-7; possibly TRBD1 for D (5 bases). Trimming removed 9 bases at V and 6 bases at J, with 21 bases between. The CDR3 spans 14 residues. Germline V gene data show CDR1 as MDHEN and CDR2 as SYDVKM. The CDR3 region is CASVRTIQAGEQYF. The CDR3 bases are TGTGCCAGTGTTCGGACAATTCAAGCCGGCGAGCAGTACTTC.

The rearrangement links TRBV7-2 to TRBJ2-2; a weak D match, TRBD1 (6 bases). Germline-derived CDR1 and CDR2 are SGHTA and FQGNSA. With 4 bases removed from V and 1 base from J, the gap between germline ends came to 10 bases. This CDR3 comprises 15 residues. In DNA form, the CDR3 reads TGTGCCAGCAGCTCTTGGACAGTGAACACCGGGGAGCTGTTTTTT. As protein: CASSSWTVNTGELFF.

This clone was seen just once. The V and J genes are TRBV4-3 and TRBJ2-4; 13 bases are a match to TRBD2. V lost 4 bases, J lost 6 bases, and 12 bases stayed unmatched. CDR3 size: 18 residues. Germline-derived CDR1 and CDR2 are LGHNA and YSLEER. The CDR3 protein is CASSPTYKTSGRRNIQYF. The CDR3, as DNA: TGCGCCAGCAGCCCGACCTATAAGACTAGCGGGAGGAGAAACATTCAGTACTTC.

V and J are TRBV6-5 and TRBJ1-4; D uncertain. This CDR3 has 14 amino acids. The V gene's germline CDR1 is MNHEY and CDR2 SVGAGI. Trimming removed 10 bases from V and 0 bases from J, with 12 bases in between. The DNA for the CDR3 is TGTGCCACCTCTTACGGGGCAACTAATGAAAAACTGTTTTTT. Amino acids: CATSYGATNEKLFF.

This clone was observed once. The chain links TRBV5-4 to TRBJ2-3; 7 bases line up with TRBD1. V lost 5 bases, J lost 0 bases, and 9 bases stayed unmatched. The CDR3 consists of 16 residues. Germline CDR1 SGHNT, CDR2 YYREEE (reference sequence). The CDR3: CASRAGTDLSTDTQYF. The CDR3 region has the DNA TGTGCCAGCAGGGCCGGGACAGACCTTAGCACAGATACGCAGTATTTT. Full variable domain (outside the CDR3, taken from reference TRBV5-4 and TRBJ2-3): ETGVTQSPTHLIKTRGQQVTLRCSSQSGHNTVSWYQQALGQGPQFIFQYYREEENGRGNFPPRFSGLQFPNYSSELNVNALELDDSALYLCASRAGTDLSTDTQYFGPGTRLTVL.

The V gene is TRBV28, the J gene TRBJ1-2; D gene unclear. This CDR3 spans 16 amino acids. Per germline, CDR1 MDHEN and CDR2 SYDVKM. V was cut by 4 bases and J by 8 bases, with 23 bases left in between. CDR3 nucleotides: TGTGCCAGCAGTTCTACTGCCCCGGGATCCTGGGGAGGCTACACCTTC. It yields the protein CASSSTAPGSWGGYTF.

Only one count was recorded for this clone. Written as DNA, the CDR3 is TGTGCCATCAGTTTCGGGTACGAGCAGTACTTC. Protein: CAISFGYEQYF. The rearrangement uses TRBV10-3 and TRBJ2-7; no definite D call. Germline CDR1 ENHRY, CDR2 SYGVKD. V was cut by 5 bases and J by 4 bases, with 6 bases left in between. The CDR3 consists of 11 residues.

V gene TRBV5-5 combines with J gene TRBJ2-2, with D perhaps matching TRBD1 (6 bases). Germline CDR1 reads SGHKS; CDR2 reads YYEKEE (reference sequence). V was trimmed by 4 bases and J by 1 base, leaving 17 bases between them. The CDR3 is 17 amino acids. CDR3 DNA: TGTGCCAGCAGCAACAGGGTTGGCCTAATGAACACCGGGGAGCTGTTTTTT. Translating gives CASSNRVGLMNTGELFF.

This chain connects TRBV6-5 to TRBJ1-2; tentative D call: TRBD1 (5 bases). There are 15 residues in the CDR3. The germline V gene encodes CDR1 MNHEY and CDR2 SVGAGI. V was cut by 6 bases and J by 8 bases, with 22 bases left in between. The CDR3: CASRGTDPPGGGYTF. The DNA for the CDR3 is TGTGCCAGCAGGGGGACGGACCCACCGGGTGGGGGCTACACCTTC.

The rearrangement joins TRBV5-1 to TRBJ1-4; D remains ambiguous. The V gene lost 4 bases and the J gene lost 8 bases, with 12 bases spanning the gap. The CDR3 length is 13 residues. Germline assignment: CDR1 SGHRS and CDR2 YFSETQ. The CDR3, as DNA: TGCGCCAGCAGCCTAAAAGGAATGGAAAAACTGTTTTTT. Its protein product is CASSLKGMEKLFF.

This sequence joins TRBV30 and TRBJ2-7; 7 nucleotides match TRBD2. This CDR3 comprises 15 residues. V lost 4 bases, J lost 4 bases, and 13 bases stayed unmatched. The germline V gene has CDR1 GTSNPN and CDR2 SVGIG (reference sequence). The CDR3 here is CAWTPLAAFPYEQYF. CDR3 nucleotides: TGTGCCTGGACCCCCCTAGCGGCATTCCCTTACGAGCAGTACTTC.

The V and J genes are TRBV9 and TRBJ2-1; TRBD2 matches at 8 bases. CDR1 and CDR2 (germline): SGDLS, YYNGEE. The CDR3 is 16 amino acids. Trimming removed 0 bases from V and 7 bases from J; junction bases left unmatched: 9. CDR3 sequence reads: CASSVGGSGKDNEQFF. Written as DNA, the CDR3 is TGTGCCAGCAGCGTAGGAGGTAGCGGGAAGGATAATGAGCAGTTCTTC.

The J gene is TRBJ1-5, the V gene TRBV30; tentatively, D is TRBD1 (5 bases). Germline CDR1 GTSNPN, CDR2 SVGIG (reference sequence). V dropped 2 bases and J dropped 9 bases, with 11 bases sitting between them. This CDR3 has 12 amino acids. The CDR3 nucleotides read TGTGCCTGGAGTAGGGACTCGCGGCCCCAGCATTTT. It yields the protein CAWSRDSRPQHF.